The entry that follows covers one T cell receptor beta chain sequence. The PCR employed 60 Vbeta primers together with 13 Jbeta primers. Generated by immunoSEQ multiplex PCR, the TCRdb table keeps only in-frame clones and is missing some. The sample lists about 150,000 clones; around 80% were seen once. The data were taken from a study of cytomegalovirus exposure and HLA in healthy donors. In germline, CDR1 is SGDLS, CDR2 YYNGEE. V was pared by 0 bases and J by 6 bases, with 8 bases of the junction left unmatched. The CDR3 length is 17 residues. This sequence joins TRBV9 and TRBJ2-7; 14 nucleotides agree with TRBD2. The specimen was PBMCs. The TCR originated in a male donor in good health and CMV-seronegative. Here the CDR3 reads CASSVGPGLAGVGEQYF. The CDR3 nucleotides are TGTGCCAGCAGCGTAGGGCCGGGACTAGCGGGAGTAGGCGAGCAGTACTTC.